The 25 T cell receptor beta chains below come from one sample, sequenced in a study of OX40 agonist ivuxolimab in advanced cancers. Sequencing was performed with immunoSEQ multiplex PCR; in TCRdb, only in-frame clones are kept and a portion is missing. Of about 58,000 clones listed, about 90% are singletons. Source: CD4+ or CD8+ T cells sorted from blood, taken in a trial of the OX40 agonist ivuxolimab. These receptors all come from an adult with an advanced solid tumor such as melanoma, head and neck, liver or kidney cancer.

The chain employs TRBV15 and TRBJ2-7, with a tentative D call TRBD2 (7 bases). V was clipped by 5 bases and J by 3 bases, with 17 bases between them. The CDR3 spans 15 residues. CDR1 is LNHNV, CDR2 YYDKDF, per germline (reference sequence). The CDR3 loop reads CATSYPKGGIYEQYF. DNA for the CDR3: TGTGCCACCAGCTATCCTAAGGGGGGGATCTACGAGCAGTACTTC.

In its sample, this clone was seen once. The chain uses TRBV27 and TRBJ1-2; 7 bases are a match to TRBD1. Germline V lookup: CDR1 MNHEY, CDR2 SMNVEV (reference sequence). V lost 6 bases to trimming and J lost 5 bases; unmatched junction nucleotides: 21. CDR3 length: 18 residues. The CDR3 region is CASRTLIAPGQQLYGYTF. For the CDR3, the DNA is TGTGCCAGCAGAACCCTCATCGCCCCGGGACAGCAGCTTTATGGCTACACCTTC.

The J gene is TRBJ2-5, the V gene TRBV28; maybe TRBD2 (7 bases). The germline V gene encodes CDR1 MDHEN and CDR2 SYDVKM. Trimming took off 5 bases at V and 5 bases at J, with 18 bases between the two ends. This CDR3 has 15 amino acids. The CDR3 here is CASSDRGAYIETQYF. The CDR3 nucleotides are TGTGCCAGCAGTGATCGGGGGGCGTATATCGAGACCCAGTACTTC.

This clone was observed once. This chain connects TRBV19 to TRBJ2-6; no definite D call. Germline CDR1 and CDR2: LNHDA and SQIVND (reference sequence). This CDR3 has 14 amino acids. With 10 bases removed from V and 7 bases from J, the gap between germline ends came to 17 bases. Written as DNA, the CDR3 is TGTGCCATAAAGGATACCCATGGCGCCAACGTCCTGACTTTC. Protein product: CAIKDTHGANVLTF.

The chain employs TRBV11-3 and TRBJ2-5; 12 nucleotides match TRBD1. This CDR3 is built from 15 residues. Germline V gene sequence: CDR1 SGHNT, CDR2 YENEEA. Trimming cost V 5 bases and J 5 bases; bases outside gene matches: 6. The CDR3 sequence: CASSPGQGAAETQYF. In DNA form, the CDR3 reads TGTGCCAGCAGCCCGGGACAGGGGGCGGCGGAGACCCAGTACTTC.

The V call is TRBV7-2, the J call TRBJ2-1; 10 bases agree with TRBD2. CDR1 is SGHTA and CDR2 is FQGNSA in the germline V gene. The junction had 1 base not matched to a gene; V was cut back by 3 bases and J by 2 bases. This CDR3 is built from 15 residues. CDR3 nucleotides: TGTGCCAGCAGCTTGAGCGGGGGGGCCTACAATGAGCAGTTCTTC. Its protein product is CASSLSGGAYNEQFF.

V is TRBV7-9 and J is TRBJ2-3; 7 positions match TRBD2. The CDR3 is made up of 14 amino acids. Germline V gene lookup returns CDR1 SEHNR and CDR2 FQNEAQ (reference sequence). V lost 7 bases, J lost 2 bases, and 6 bases stayed unmatched. The CDR3 nucleotides read TGTGCCAGCAACCTTGGGGACTACACAGATACGCAGTATTTT. This translates into CASNLGDYTDTQYF.

This chain joins TRBV12-5 and TRBJ2-7, with 12 bases lining up with TRBD2. The CDR3 is 16 amino acids. The germline gives CDR1 LGHNT, CDR2 FRNRAP. Trimming at V came to 2 bases and at J to 0 bases, leaving 2 bases not matched to a gene. CDR3 amino acids: CASGLRTSGISYEQYF. The CDR3 nucleotides read TGTGCTAGTGGTTTGAGGACTAGCGGGATCTCCTACGAGCAGTACTTC.

The rearrangement joins TRBV15 to TRBJ1-5; 10 nucleotides agree with TRBD1. CDR1 LNHNV and CDR2 YYDKDF come from the germline V gene (reference sequence). The CDR3 runs to 18 residues. V lost 0 bases and J lost 2; bases outside the gene matches: 7. CDR3 region: CATSRDMGQGNRNQPQHF. The CDR3 bases are TGTGCCACCAGCAGAGATATGGGACAGGGGAATCGCAATCAGCCCCAGCATTTT.

The chain recombines TRBV18 with TRBJ2-7; D possibly uses TRBD1 or TRBD2 (5 bases each). There are 13 residues in the CDR3. The germline V gene has CDR1 KGHSH and CDR2 LQKENI. The V and J ends lost 5 bases and 5 bases respectively, with 13 bases between them. The CDR3 protein is CASSSARGDEQYF. The DNA for the CDR3 is TGTGCCAGCTCATCCGCCCGGGGCGACGAGCAGTACTTC.

V is TRBV11-2 and J is TRBJ2-7, with D tentatively TRBD2 (5 bases). V was pared by 4 bases and J by 5 bases, with 18 bases between. CDR1 is SGHAT and CDR2 is FQNNGV in the germline V gene. The length of the CDR3 is 15 residues. For the CDR3, the DNA is TGTGCCAGCAGCTCCCCTGTATCGGGGAACAACGAGCAGTACTTC. Amino acid sequence: CASSSPVSGNNEQYF.

The chain joins TRBV2 to TRBJ2-5; D unresolved. Looked up from germline, CDR1 is SNHLY and CDR2 is FYNNEI. The length of the CDR3 is 12 residues. V was trimmed by 7 bases and J by 2 bases, leaving 8 bases between them. CDR3 protein: CASMAEQETQYF. CDR3 nucleotide sequence: TGTGCCAGCATGGCTGAACAAGAGACCCAGTACTTC. The full variable domain, rest sourced from reference TRBV2 and TRBJ2-5, is EPEVTQTPSHQVTQMGQEVILRCVPISNHLYFYWYRQILGQKVEFLVSFYNNEISEKSEIFDDQFSVERPDGSNFTLKIRSTKLEDSAMYFCASMAEQETQYFGPGTRLLVL.

The rearrangement uses TRBV12-5 and TRBJ2-1; D unclear. The V end was cut by 0 bases, the J end by 0 bases, with 9 bases between. CDR1 is LGHNT and CDR2 is FRNRAP in the germline V gene. CDR3 size: 16 residues. CDR3 sequence: CASGLVYTSSYNEQFF. CDR3 in DNA: TGTGCTAGTGGTTTGGTATATACCAGCTCCTACAATGAGCAGTTCTTC.

The chain has TRBV5-1 and TRBJ2-7; 8 bases map to TRBD1. The CDR3 covers 14 residues. Looked up from germline, CDR1 is SGHRS and CDR2 is YFSETQ. J gave up 4 bases and V 7 bases, and 10 bases lay outside the gene matches. The CDR3 bases are TGCGCCAGCCGTGCCGGGACAGGCCTTTACGAGCAGTACTTC. Protein product: CASRAGTGLYEQYF.

The rearrangement joins TRBV10-3 to TRBJ2-7; no reliable D call. This CDR3 spans 13 amino acids. Trimming took 1 base from V and 2 from J, leaving 6 bases between them. The germline gives CDR1 ENHRY, CDR2 SYGVKD. This chain's CDR3 is CAISELETYEQYF. For the CDR3, the DNA is TGTGCCATCAGTGAGTTAGAGACCTACGAGCAGTACTTC.

The CDR3 spells CASSNSQREVSNEQFF. The CDR3 bases are TGTGCCAGTAGTAACTCCCAGCGGGAGGTAAGCAATGAGCAGTTCTTC. The gene calls are TRBV19 and TRBJ2-1; the match to TRBD2 covers 9 bases. Germline values: CDR1 LNHDA, CDR2 SQIVND (reference sequence). With 4 bases clipped from V and 6 bases from J, the junction kept 10 bases outside the gene matches. CDR3 length: 16 residues.

The V gene is TRBV2, the J gene TRBJ1-2, with no clear D. The CDR3 extends over 13 amino acids. Trimming removed 5 bases at V and 0 bases at J, with 7 bases between. Looked up from germline, CDR1 is SNHLY and CDR2 is FYNNEI. The CDR3 bases are TGTGCCAGCAGTTTACATCCTAACTATGGCTACACCTTC. It encodes CASSLHPNYGYTF.

The chain links TRBV14 to TRBJ2-2; no clear D. Germline V gene lookup returns CDR1 SGHDN and CDR2 FVKESK. This CDR3 is built from 13 residues. Trimming shortened V by 4 bases and J by 4 bases, and 7 bases separated the two germline ends. CDR3 DNA: TGTGCCAGCAGCCCCCGGACCACCGGGGAGCTGTTTTTT. It encodes CASSPRTTGELFF.

The chain joins TRBV10-3 to TRBJ2-3, with 10 bases that match TRBD2. The CDR3 contains 15 residues. From germline, CDR1 is ENHRY and CDR2 SYGVKD. V gave up 8 bases and J gave up 2 bases; unmatched junction bases: 7. The CDR3 loop reads CAIASGGLNTDTQYF. In DNA form, the CDR3 reads TGTGCCATCGCTAGCGGGGGATTAAACACAGATACGCAGTATTTT.

The genes are TRBV19 and TRBJ2-7; tentatively, D is TRBD1 (5 bases). Germline V gene data show CDR1 as LNHDA and CDR2 as SQIVND (reference sequence). The germline V and J ends were trimmed by 3 bases and 1 base, with 10 bases remaining between them. This CDR3 spans 14 amino acids. Here the CDR3 DNA reads TGTGCCAGTAGTATTTCAGGGTGGTCCTACGAGCAGTACTTC. Translation: CASSISGWSYEQYF.

The chain carries TRBV11-2 and TRBJ1-3; D unclear. Trimming stripped 3 bases from V and 0 bases from J, with 9 bases between. Germline CDR1 SGHAT, CDR2 FQNNGV. CDR3 length: 15 residues. Here the CDR3 DNA reads TGTGCCAGCAGCTTTGGCGTTAACTCTGGAAACACCATATATTTT. This translates into CASSFGVNSGNTIYF.

The chain carries TRBV7-6 and TRBJ2-3; no clear D. CDR1 and CDR2 from the germline V gene are SGHVS and FNYEAQ. This CDR3 spans 14 amino acids. The germline V and J ends were trimmed by 0 bases and 0 bases, with 4 bases remaining between them. CDR3 sequence reads: CASSLAASTDTQYF. CDR3 nucleotide sequence: TGTGCCAGCAGCTTAGCGGCTAGCACAGATACGCAGTATTTT.

The chain carries TRBV4-3 and TRBJ2-5, with 7 bases aligning to TRBD1. The CDR3 loop spans 16 amino acids. V shed 0 bases, J shed 1 base, and the junction held 5 bases outside the gene matches. The germline V gene encodes CDR1 LGHNA and CDR2 YSLEER. CDR3: CASSQDLGDSQETQYF. The DNA of the CDR3 is TGCGCCAGCAGCCAAGATCTCGGGGACAGCCAAGAGACCCAGTACTTC.

The V and J genes are TRBV2 and TRBJ2-7; no clear D. Trimming removed 7 bases from V and 0 bases from J, with 13 bases in between. The CDR3 spans 14 residues. Looked up from germline, CDR1 is SNHLY and CDR2 is FYNNEI. DNA for the CDR3: TGTGCCAGCATACCGGGCCCAAGCTCCTACGAGCAGTACTTC. Its protein is CASIPGPSSYEQYF.

The chain has TRBV4-1 and TRBJ2-1, with D maybe TRBD2 (6 bases). The CDR3 totals 15 residues. CDR1 and CDR2 from the germline V gene are MGHRA and YSYEKL. V gave up 4 bases and J gave up 1 base, with 11 bases separating them. The CDR3 region is CASSPRTTSYNEQFF. The CDR3 DNA follows: TGCGCCAGCAGCCCCAGGACTACTTCCTACAATGAGCAGTTCTTC.